These T cell receptor beta chains were read from a single sample in a study of T cells in Graves' hyperthyroidism and ophthalmopathy. Each CDR3 protein is one row after TCRdb ran MiXCR on the multiplex PCR reads. This sample carries about 570,000 distinct CDR3 sequences, 35% to 55% of them seen once, and the ten largest clones take roughly 19%. Source material: peripheral blood or thyroid tissue (not recorded which). Receptors were obtained from an adult woman with Graves' disease, either hyperthyroidism or ophthalmopathy (not recorded which). Both conserved end residues are part of each CDR3. Size tells how often a clone was seen (once, few, many) or the class of an expanded clone, and some rows leave it out.

J | V | size | CDR3
TRBJ2-5 | TRBV20-1 | many | CSARDSSGGTQYF
TRBJ2-5 | TRBV20-1 | many | CSASPLAAQETQYF
TRBJ1-4 | TRBV5-1 | NA | CASSRKTGPTGEKLFF
TRBJ2-7 | TRBV4-1 | many | CASSQVEQGAGEQYF
TRBJ1-5 | TRBV7-8 | once | CAIGQGAISNQPQHF
TRBJ1-1 | TRBV25-1 | few | CASSESWGNTEAFF
TRBJ1-2 | TRBV11-2 | NA | CASSQTWTANYGYTF
TRBJ2-7 | TRBV7-6 | many | CASSLSSLQYF
TRBJ2-5 | TRBV12-3/TRBV12-4 | NA | CASTLGQGLETQYF
TRBJ1-1 | TRBV25-1 | NA | CASSPPWGRGWSTEAFF
TRBJ1-5 | TRBV10-3 | NA | CASRPLTGVGVNQPQHF
TRBJ1-1 | TRBV7-8 | NA | CASRLRQGGAAFF
TRBJ2-6 | TRBV12-3/TRBV12-4 | many | CASSSRGTGANVLTF
TRBJ1-1 | TRBV27 | few | CASSLAQGGGLNTEAFF
TRBJ2-7 | TRBV13 | many | CASSYGRASGEQYF
TRBJ1-5 | TRBV25-1 | NA | CASSGWDRGQDQPQHF
TRBJ2-5 | TRBV2 | once | CASSVVRNTGTLQETQYF
TRBJ1-2 | TRBV25-1 | few | CASSARGQGGYGYTF
NA | TRBV15 | NA | CATSGSYNEQFF
TRBJ2-5 | TRBV7-3 | many | CASSQDGTHQETQYF
TRBJ2-2 | TRBV29-1 | once | CSVYTGGSNTGELFF
TRBJ1-1 | TRBV10-3 | few | CAISEDSGAFF
TRBJ1-2 | TRBV9 | many | CASSVVSGDGGYTF
TRBJ2-5 | TRBV20-1 | NA | CSARAGTTLETQYF
TRBJ2-6 | TRBV19 | few | CASSINRGGSGANVLTF